The 21 T cell receptor beta chains presented below share a single source sample, sequenced in a study of T cell responses to AZD1222 COVID-19 vaccine. Clones were sequenced by immunoSEQ multiplex PCR, and TCRdb holds only the in-frame ones, with some missing. Of 140,000 to 150,000 clones listed, 70% to 90% are singletons. Specimen: peripheral blood, collected on day 0 of AZD1222 vaccination. All receptors come from an adult in good health.

The V gene is TRBV7-9, the J gene TRBJ2-1, with TRBD1 identical over 7 bases. The CDR3 length is 18 residues. Germline values: CDR1 SEHNR, CDR2 FQNEAQ (reference sequence). V lost 4 bases, J lost 4 bases, and 16 bases stayed unmatched. DNA of the CDR3: TGTGCCAGCAGCTCAACTCTCCGGGACAGCAAACTATACAATGAGCAGTTCTTC. Its protein product is CASSSTLRDSKLYNEQFF.

This rearrangement joins TRBV18 to TRBJ1-2; maybe TRBD1 (5 bases). This CDR3 spans 13 amino acids. The germline CDR1 and CDR2 sequences are KGHSH and LQKENI. V lost 0 bases to trimming and J lost 5 bases, with 7 bases between them. The CDR3 is CASSPPGGYGYTF. As DNA, the CDR3 is TGTGCCAGCTCACCACCCGGGGGGTATGGCTACACCTTC.

The chain carries TRBV4-3 and TRBJ1-1; D not certain. The V and J ends lost 1 base and 1 base respectively, with 10 bases between them. Germline V CDR1 and CDR2: LGHNA, YSLEER. The CDR3 covers 15 residues. In DNA, the CDR3 is TGCGCCAGCAGCCAAGTAATATCCAGGAACACTGAAGCTTTCTTT. Residues: CASSQVISRNTEAFF.

The chain couples TRBV28 to TRBJ2-7; a possible D gene is TRBD2 (6 bases). Germline CDR1 MDHEN, CDR2 SYDVKM. This CDR3 has 14 residues. The V and J ends lost 6 bases and 5 bases respectively, with 17 bases between them. CDR3 residues: CASSQLRRGNEQYF. DNA for the CDR3: TGTGCCAGCAGCCAGTTGAGGAGGGGTAACGAGCAGTACTTC.

This clone was counted only a few times. The chain carries TRBV7-9 and TRBJ1-2; D not certain. Germline-derived CDR1 and CDR2 are SEHNR and FQNEAQ (reference sequence). This CDR3 spans 15 amino acids. V was cut by 4 bases and J by 4 bases, with 16 bases left in between. CDR3 protein: CASSSEVGGIYGYTF. The CDR3 bases are TGTGCCAGCAGCTCAGAGGTAGGAGGAATCTATGGCTACACCTTC.

The V and J genes are TRBV19 and TRBJ2-7, with 8 bases that match TRBD2. Germline loops: CDR1 LNHDA, CDR2 SQIVND (reference sequence). The V and J ends lost 1 base and 0 bases, in that order; junction bases with no gene match: 2. This CDR3 comprises 15 residues. The CDR3 nucleotides read TGTGCCAGTAGTATAGCGGGAGGGGGCTCCTACGAGCAGTACTTC. Translating gives CASSIAGGGSYEQYF.

The chain carries TRBV3-1 (or the pseudogene TRBV3-2) and TRBJ2-2, with a possible D match to TRBD2 (6 bases). Trimming removed 4 bases at V and 3 bases at J, with 9 bases between. The CDR3 is 14 amino acids. The germline gives CDR1 LGHDT, CDR2 YNNKEL (reference sequence). The DNA for the CDR3 is TGTGCCAGCAGCCCCCCGGGGGACACCGGGGAGCTGTTTTTT. Its translation is CASSPPGDTGELFF.

The chain links TRBV24-1 to TRBJ2-5; D call uncertain. The V end lost 7 bases, the J end lost 2 bases, and 13 bases lay between the germline ends. The CDR3 totals 14 residues. Germline assignment: CDR1 KGHDR and CDR2 SFDVKD. This CDR3 reads CATSPLHRQETQYF. For the CDR3, the DNA is TGTGCCACCAGCCCACTCCACAGACAAGAGACCCAGTACTTC.

The genes are TRBV7-3 and TRBJ2-7; D is unresolved. The CDR3 extends over 14 amino acids. V shed 0 bases and J shed 6 bases, with 12 bases lying between them. Germline CDR1 reads SGHTA; CDR2 reads FQGTGA. In DNA form, the CDR3 reads TGTGCCAGCAGCTTAACGCCCACCCTCGGCGAGCAGTACTTC. This sequence encodes CASSLTPTLGEQYF.

The chain recombines TRBV4-3 with TRBJ2-7, with TRBD2 matching 12 bases. The CDR3 consists of 14 residues. V lost 1 base to trimming and J lost 5 bases; unmatched junction nucleotides: 0. Per the germline V gene, CDR1 is LGHNA and CDR2 is YSLEER. The CDR3 DNA follows: TGCGCCAGCAGCCAAGGACTAGCGGGAGACGAGCAGTACTTC. Residues: CASSQGLAGDEQYF.

The genes are TRBV28 and TRBJ2-7; TRBD1 is a possible D gene (6 bases). V was cut by 5 bases and J by 0 bases, with 20 bases left in between. Looked up from germline, CDR1 is MDHEN and CDR2 is SYDVKM. CDR3 length: 17 residues. Here the CDR3 reads CASSLSVAGASSYEQYF. For the CDR3, the DNA is TGTGCCAGCAGTCTCTCCGTCGCAGGGGCGAGCTCCTACGAGCAGTACTTC.

The genes are TRBV4-1 and TRBJ1-5; D is unclear. There are 14 residues in the CDR3. V lost 4 bases to trimming and J lost 3 bases, with 10 bases between them. Germline assignment: CDR1 MGHRA and CDR2 YSYEKL. CDR3: CASSRSGNNQPQHF. The CDR3 DNA reads as TGCGCCAGCAGCCGATCAGGCAACAATCAGCCCCAGCATTTT.

A single count supports this clone. The chain links TRBV7-2 to TRBJ2-1, with 8 bases identical to TRBD2. The junction had 7 bases not matched to a gene; V was cut back by 5 bases and J by 4 bases. The CDR3 is made up of 15 amino acids. The germline V gene has CDR1 SGHTA and CDR2 FQGNSA. In DNA form, the CDR3 reads TGTGCCAGCAGCCCATCCCGCGGGAGGTACAATGAGCAGTTCTTC. Amino acid sequence: CASSPSRGRYNEQFF.

The rearrangement links TRBV19 to TRBJ1-1; 8 bases are shared with TRBD1. The germline CDR1 and CDR2 sequences are LNHDA and SQIVND (reference sequence). The CDR3 consists of 17 residues. With 2 bases clipped from V and 0 bases from J, the junction kept 8 bases outside the gene matches. CDR3 DNA: TGTGCCAGTAGTATAACGGGGGACAGGCGGCTGAACACTGAAGCTTTCTTT. Translated, it gives CASSITGDRRLNTEAFF.

V gene TRBV11-2 combines with J gene TRBJ2-4, with 13 nucleotides matching TRBD2. V gave up 5 bases and J gave up 6 bases; unmatched junction bases: 4. The length of the CDR3 is 15 residues. Germline CDR1 and CDR2: SGHAT and FQNNGV. CDR3 residues: CASSPRLAGGNIQYF. The CDR3 nucleotides read TGTGCCAGCAGCCCCCGACTAGCGGGAGGAAACATTCAGTACTTC.

The chain carries TRBV7-9 and TRBJ2-5; 7 bases line up with TRBD2. Per germline, CDR1 SEHNR and CDR2 FQNEAQ (reference sequence). The CDR3 extends over 15 amino acids. V was clipped by 5 bases and J by 1 base; unmatched bases: 7. In DNA form, the CDR3 reads TGTGCCAGCAGCAAAGGGACTACCATCCAAGAGACCCAGTACTTC. Amino acids: CASSKGTTIQETQYF.

The rearrangement joins TRBV11-2 to TRBJ1-3, with D tentatively TRBD1 (5 bases). Trimming stripped 5 bases from V and 9 bases from J, with 23 bases between. This CDR3 has 16 amino acids. Germline CDR1 is SGHAT and CDR2 is FQNNGV. The CDR3 region is CASSPNRGLTAGTIYF. The CDR3, as DNA: TGTGCCAGCAGCCCGAACCGCGGGCTGACAGCGGGCACCATATATTTT.

J is TRBJ1-3 and V is TRBV5-6; no clear D. From germline, CDR1 is SGHDT and CDR2 YYEEEE. The CDR3 totals 14 residues. The V end was cut by 3 bases, the J end by 0 bases, with 7 bases between. The CDR3 here is CASSWGDSGNTIYF. The CDR3 nucleotides are TGTGCCAGCAGCTGGGGAGACTCTGGAAACACCATATATTTT.

The genes are TRBV11-2 and TRBJ2-3, with no clear D. CDR1 is SGHAT and CDR2 is FQNNGV in the germline V gene. V shed 5 bases and J shed 2 bases, with 5 bases lying between them. CDR3 size: 12 residues. The CDR3 DNA sequence: TGTGCCAGCAGCCCCACCACAGATACGCAGTATTTT. It yields the protein CASSPTTDTQYF.

This clone was counted once. This sequence joins TRBV7-7 and TRBJ2-1; TRBD2 matches 8 bases. This CDR3 region has 15 residues. Losses at the gene ends were 5 bases for V and 7 bases for J; bases not matched to a gene: 10. The germline CDR1 and CDR2 sequences are SSHAT and FNYEAQ (reference sequence). The CDR3 loop reads CASSPSPGTRNEQFF. Written as DNA, the CDR3 is TGTGCCAGCAGCCCCAGTCCCGGGACTAGAAATGAGCAGTTCTTC.

This chain links TRBV5-1 with TRBJ2-2; 8 nucleotides line up with TRBD1. V gave up 6 bases and J gave up 8 bases; unmatched junction bases: 6. The CDR3 length is 13 residues. The germline V gene has CDR1 SGHRS and CDR2 YFSETQ. The CDR3 reads CASTRTGSGELFF. CDR3 nucleotides: TGCGCCAGCACCCGGACAGGGTCAGGGGAGCTGTTTTTT.